This entry features one T cell receptor beta chain sequence. What it recognizes is unknown. Measured with immunoSEQ multiplex PCR; TCRdb has only the in-frame clones, and not every one. The sample carries 60,000 to 80,000 clones, 94% recorded once. The V end lost 7 bases, the J end lost 2 bases, and 21 bases lay between the germline ends. The CDR3 has 16 residues. CDR1 and CDR2 from the germline V gene are MDHEN and SYDVKM. The data are from a study of cytomegalovirus exposure and HLA in healthy donors. Findings and caveats of the study: Investigators reported 150 to 200 TCR beta chains as tied to cytomegalovirus.

V and J are TRBV28 and TRBJ2-7; D might be TRBD1 (5 bases). The sequence was obtained from a woman younger than 35 in good health and CMV-seropositive. Specimen: PBMCs. CDR3: CASKTQGPSLPYEQYF. The CDR3 DNA sequence: TGTGCCAGCAAAACTCAGGGTCCGTCCCTACCCTACGAGCAGTACTTC.